This T cell receptor beta chain stems from a study of shared clonotypes between healthy human individuals. Findings of the study overall: An anticipated effect of sequencing depth on clonotype sharing among donors was recognized.

The data were produced by immunoSEQ multiplex PCR, yet TCRdb's version contains in-frame clones alone and is incomplete. The sample has approximately 1.5 million clones, 95% to 99% seen once. Turning to this clone: The antigen remains unidentified.

The germline V gene encodes CDR1 MNHEY and CDR2 SMNVEV (reference sequence). The CDR3 runs to 15 residues. V was shortened by 1 base and J by 11 bases, with 21 bases between the two germline ends. This sequence originates from a man aged 25-45 years in good health. Specimen: naive CD4+ T cells sorted from blood. Documented subset: CD45RA+ positively selected. V usage is TRBV27 and J usage is TRBJ2-7; D uncertain. The CDR3 protein is CASSLWRSEARREYF. The CDR3 nucleotides are TGTGCCAGCAGTTTATGGCGCTCGGAAGCACGACGGGAGTACTTC.